This passage covers 17 T cell receptor beta chains from one sample sequenced in a study of CD8+CD57+ T cells in acquired aplastic anemia (dated by TCRdb to between 2017 and 2018). Expansion of CD8+CD57+ cells had been shown by flow cytometry in the patients chosen for sequencing. Instrument used: Illumina HiSeq 2000. Genomic DNA served as template for TCR beta VDJ combination and CDR3 sequence profiling. TCRdb took the public reads, trimmed them with fastp at Q25, ran MiXCR for clone calling and kept in-frame beta chains. Rows with one shared CDR3 protein collapse into an entry with the most common genes and DNA. Within this sample are a few hundred thousand distinct CDR3 sequences, with roughly 34% of them counted one time only. The ten most abundant clones make up 0.8% to 0.85% of the sample. The sample consisted of sorted CD4+, CD8+, or CD8+CD57+ T cells (not recorded which) from PBMCs. The receptors come from a human donor with aplastic anemia.

In the case of this clonotype: This may arise from a read error, as a much more abundant clone is one base away. V gene TRBV9 combines with J gene TRBJ1-3, with 9 bases fitting TRBD1. J was trimmed by 6 bases and V by 10 bases; bases with no gene match: 8. Per germline, CDR1 SGDLS and CDR2 YYNGEE. The CDR3 runs 13 residues. CDR3 nucleotide sequence: TGTGCCGGCAAAGGACAGGGGTTAAACACCATATATTTT. It yields the protein CAGKGQGLNTIYF.

With regard to this clonotype: This sequence may be a read error, since a much larger clone differs from it by one base. CDR3 coding DNA: TGTGCCAGCAGTCAAGCGCTATATGGTCCGAGTCTTCCCCAAGCTTTCTTT. It encodes CASSQALYGPSLPQAFF. J is TRBJ1-1 and V is TRBV2; no clear D gene. Per the germline V gene, CDR1 is SNHLY and CDR2 is FYNNEI. The CDR3 is made up of 17 amino acids.

This clonotype was observed a single time. The chain couples TRBV11-2 to TRBJ2-1; D uncertain. The CDR3 is 17 residues long. Germline V gives CDR1 SGHAT, CDR2 FQNNGV. The V and J ends lost 3 bases and 0 bases respectively, with 15 bases between them. CDR3 bases: TGTGCCAGCAGCTTGGATCTGCATCCGAGCTCCTACAATGAGCAGTTCTTC. This sequence encodes CASSLDLHPSSYNEQFF.

This clonotype was seen a handful of times. Given a much more abundant clone one base away, this may be a read error. The chain has TRBV15 and TRBJ2-7; no reliable D call. Germline CDR1 is LNHNV and CDR2 is YYDKDF (reference sequence). This CDR3 comprises 15 residues. CDR3 bases: TGTGCCACCAGCCTTACCCCGACACGTTCCTACGAGCGGTACTTC. This translates into CATSLTPTRSYERYF.

The table lists this clonotype with many counts. V gene TRBV7-9 combines with J gene TRBJ2-7; D may correspond to TRBD1 or TRBD2 (5 bases each). The V end lost 5 bases, the J end lost 2 bases, and 10 bases lay between the germline ends. CDR3 length: 13 amino acids. The germline V gene has CDR1 SEHNR and CDR2 FQNEAQ (reference sequence). The CDR3 here is CASSEGTAYEQYF. The CDR3 DNA follows: TGTGCCAGCAGCGAAGGGACGGCCTACGAGCAGTACTTC.

The chain recombines TRBV29-1 with TRBJ1-1; D possibly corresponds to TRBD1 (5 bases). With 3 bases removed from V and 6 bases from J, the gap between germline ends came to 11 bases. Germline V CDR1 and CDR2: SQVTM, ANQGSEA. CDR3 length: 12 residues. CDR3 in DNA: TGCAGCGTTGACGTGGGGGGGGCTGAAGCTTTCTTT. Its translation is CSVDVGGAEAFF. Drawing the rest from reference TRBV29-1 and TRBJ1-1, the complete variable domain is SAVISQKPSRDICQRGTSLTIQCQVDSQVTMMFWYRQQPGQSLTLIATANQGSEATYESGFVIDKFPISRPNLTFSTLTVSNMSPEDSSIYLCSVDVGGAEAFFGQGTRLTVV.

This chain connects TRBV10-3 to TRBJ2-2, with TRBD2 matching 7 bases. Germline V gene sequence: CDR1 ENHRY, CDR2 SYGVKD. V trimming: 3 bases; J trimming: 0 bases; junction bases outside the gene matches: 4. The CDR3 runs to 16 residues. CDR3 residues: CAISDRGGTNTGELFF. The CDR3 nucleotides read TGTGCCATCAGTGATAGGGGAGGGACGAACACCGGGGAGCTGTTTTTT.

The table lists this clonotype with many counts. This rearrangement joins TRBV20-1 to TRBJ1-1; D is undetermined. Germline V lookup: CDR1 DFQATT, CDR2 SNEGSKA (reference sequence). CDR3 size: 12 residues. V lost 7 bases to trimming and J lost 1 base, with 10 bases between them. The CDR3 here is CSVSSRNTEAFF. The DNA for the CDR3 is TGCAGTGTGTCTTCCAGGAACACTGAAGCTTTCTTT.

This clonotype was picked up many times. V is TRBV7-2 and J is TRBJ2-2; no reliable D call. Per germline, CDR1 SGHTA and CDR2 FQGNSA. V shed 4 bases and J shed 3 bases, with 3 bases lying between them. The CDR3 contains 12 residues. CDR3 sequence: CASSSYTGELFF. CDR3 DNA sequence: TGTGCCAGCAGCTCTTACACCGGGGAGCTGTTTTTT. The variable domain in full, with the rest retrieved from reference TRBV7-2 and TRBJ2-2, is GAGVSQSPSNKVTEKGKDVELRCDPISGHTALYWYRQSLGQGLEFLIYFQGNSAPDKSGLPSDRFSAERTGGSVSTLTIQRTQQEDSAVYLCASSSYTGELFFGEGSRLTVL.

This clonotype was recorded many times. This rearrangement joins TRBV20-1 to TRBJ1-2; 8 bases align to TRBD1. J lost 3 bases, V lost 3 bases, and 3 bases had no gene match. From germline, CDR1 is DFQATT and CDR2 SNEGSKA (reference sequence). The CDR3 spans 13 residues. The CDR3 here is CSARDREHYGYTF. CDR3 DNA: TGCAGTGCTAGGGACAGGGAGCACTATGGCTACACCTTC.

About this clonotype: Given a much more abundant clone one base away, this may be a read error. The CDR3 does not end in the conserved phenylalanine or tryptophan, so this is likely a read error. The V and J genes are TRBV2 and TRBJ1-1; D remains unclear. V lost 7 bases and J lost 3, with 12 bases in between. Germline CDR1 reads SNHLY; CDR2 reads FYNNEI. The CDR3 is made up of 13 amino acids. CDR3 amino acids: CASNEGLHTEAFL. The CDR3 bases are TGTGCCAGCAACGAGGGTCTTCACACTGAAGCTTTCCTT.

The rearrangement links TRBV7-9 to TRBJ2-5; D is perhaps TRBD2 (5 bases). V lost 5 bases, J lost 7 bases, and 11 bases lay in between. CDR1 SEHNR and CDR2 FQNEAQ come from the germline V gene (reference sequence). This CDR3 has 12 amino acids. The CDR3 sequence: CASSRLEGTQYF. The DNA of the CDR3 is TGTGCCAGCAGCCGACTCGAGGGGACCCAGTACTTC.

This clonotype was observed at least ten times. V usage is TRBV2 and J usage is TRBJ2-1; either TRBD1 or TRBD2 may supply D (5 bases each). The germline V and J ends were trimmed by 1 base and 4 bases, with 5 bases remaining between them. The germline V gene encodes CDR1 SNHLY and CDR2 FYNNEI. CDR3 size: 13 residues. The DNA of the CDR3 is TGTGCCAGCAGTGAAGGGGGGTACAATGAGCAGTTCTTC. As protein: CASSEGGYNEQFF.

The chain recombines TRBV10-3 with TRBJ2-7; 10 nucleotides agree with TRBD2. The CDR3 totals 14 residues. The junction had 13 bases not matched to a gene; V was cut back by 10 bases and J by 7 bases. Germline CDR1 ENHRY, CDR2 SYGVKD. The CDR3 coding sequence is TGTGCCAGCAAGAGCGGGAGGGCCAGGGGGGAGCAGTACTTC. Translation gives CASKSGRARGEQYF.

The rearrangement links TRBV12-3 or TRBV12-4 to TRBJ1-2; 7 nucleotides match TRBD1. This CDR3 contains 14 residues. After removal of 4 bases from V and 4 bases from J, the junction contained 6 bases not matched to a gene. In DNA form, the CDR3 reads TGTGCCAGCAGTTGGGACGGGACAGCCTATGGCTACACCTTC. Translating it yields CASSWDGTAYGYTF.

This clonotype was found a few times. The chain combines TRBV6-5 with TRBJ2-7; the D call may be TRBD1 or TRBD2 (6 bases each). Germline CDR1 is MNHEY and CDR2 is SVGAGI. The CDR3 runs to 14 residues. Trimming took 0 bases from V and 5 from J, leaving 11 bases between them. The CDR3 sequence: CASSYSEGVNEQYF. CDR3 DNA: TGTGCCAGCAGTTACTCGGAGGGGGTGAACGAGCAGTACTTC.

This clonotype was seen ten or more times. The chain recombines TRBV25-1 with TRBJ2-5; D remains ambiguous. Germline V CDR1 and CDR2: MGHDK, SYGVNS. The CDR3 covers 13 residues. V lost 5 bases and J lost 1, with 8 bases in between. The DNA of the CDR3 is TGTGCCAGCAGTTCGGGCGGCCAAGAGACCCAGTACTTC. Protein sequence: CASSSGGQETQYF.